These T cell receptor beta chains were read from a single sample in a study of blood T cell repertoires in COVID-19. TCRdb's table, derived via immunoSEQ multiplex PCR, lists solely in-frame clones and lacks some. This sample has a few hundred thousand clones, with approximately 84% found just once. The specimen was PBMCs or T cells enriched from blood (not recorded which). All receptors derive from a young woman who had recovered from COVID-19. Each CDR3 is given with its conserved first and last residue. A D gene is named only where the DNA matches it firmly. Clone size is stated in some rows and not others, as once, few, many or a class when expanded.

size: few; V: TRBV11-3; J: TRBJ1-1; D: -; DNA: TGTGCCAGCAGCACCGCCGAGGACAGAGGGTATGTCACTGAAGCTTTCTTT; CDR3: CASSTAEDRGYVTEAFF
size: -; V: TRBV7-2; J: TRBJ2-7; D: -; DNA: TGTGCCAGCAGCTTTAGCGGAGATTCCTACGAGCAGTACTTC; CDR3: CASSFSGDSYEQYF
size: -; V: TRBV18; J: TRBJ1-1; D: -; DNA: TGTGCCAGCTCACGCAAACAGGGAGGGGGGACTGAAGCTTTCTTT; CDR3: CASSRKQGGGTEAFF
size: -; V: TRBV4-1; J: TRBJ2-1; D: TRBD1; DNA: TGCGCCAGCAGCCAAGCCCTCGGGACAGGGGTTGGAAAAGGCTCCTACAATGAGCAGTTCTTC; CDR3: CASSQALGTGVGKGSYNEQFF
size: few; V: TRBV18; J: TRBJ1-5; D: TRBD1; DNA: TGTGCCAGCTCACCTGCGACAGGGGGTAATCAGCCCCAGCATTTT; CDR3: CASSPATGGNQPQHF
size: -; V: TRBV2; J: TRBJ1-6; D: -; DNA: TGTGCCAGCAGTGAAAACCAGGGTAATTCACCCCTCCACTTT; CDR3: CASSENQGNSPLHF
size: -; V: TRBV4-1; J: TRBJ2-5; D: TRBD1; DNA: TGCGCCAGCAGCCCGGCGGGACAGGGTGGAGAGACCCAGTACTTC; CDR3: CASSPAGQGGETQYF
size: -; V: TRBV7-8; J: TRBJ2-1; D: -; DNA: TGTGCCAGCAGCTTAACGGTACCCTCCTACAATGAGCAGTTCTTC; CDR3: CASSLTVPSYNEQFF
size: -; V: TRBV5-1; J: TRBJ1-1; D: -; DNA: TGCGCCAGCAGCTTGTGGGCAGCCCAGGGGAACACTGAAGCTTTCTTT; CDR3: CASSLWAAQGNTEAFF
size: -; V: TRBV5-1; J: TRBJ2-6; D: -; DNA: TGCGCCAGCAGCTTCCGTGTCGCTGGGGCCAACGTCCTGACTTTC; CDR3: CASSFRVAGANVLTF
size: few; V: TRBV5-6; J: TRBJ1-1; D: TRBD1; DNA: TGTGCCAGCAGGTGGACAGGGGCTAGGGTCACTGAAGCTTTCTTT; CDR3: CASRWTGARVTEAFF
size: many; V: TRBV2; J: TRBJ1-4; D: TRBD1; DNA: TGTGCCAGCAACCCGACAGGGGATGAAAAACTGTTTTTT; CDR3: CASNPTGDEKLFF
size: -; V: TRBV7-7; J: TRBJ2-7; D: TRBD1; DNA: TGTGCCAGCAGCTTAGGAACCGGGACAGGCTACGAGCAGTACTTC; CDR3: CASSLGTGTGYEQYF
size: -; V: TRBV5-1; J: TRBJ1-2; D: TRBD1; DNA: TGCGCCAGCAGCTCCTCCGGGACAGGGTTTGGTAGGGACTATGGCTACACCTTC; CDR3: CASSSSGTGFGRDYGYTF
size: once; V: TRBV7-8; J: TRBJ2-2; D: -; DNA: TGTGCCAGCAGTCATGGGCGGGGTTTGGGGCACACCGGGGAGCTGTTTTTT; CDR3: CASSHGRGLGHTGELFF
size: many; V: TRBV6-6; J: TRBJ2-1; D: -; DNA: TGTGCCAGCAGACGCAGTGATGAGCAGTTCTTC; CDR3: CASRRSDEQFF
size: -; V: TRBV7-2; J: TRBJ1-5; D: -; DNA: TGTGCCAGCAGTTTGGGGCCACTTAGCAATCAGCCCCAGCATTTT; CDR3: CASSLGPLSNQPQHF